The 10 T cell receptor beta chains below come from one sample, sequenced in a study of human T cells and chemical hapten exposure. In TCRdb, the RACE reads were re-called with MiXCR into one record per CDR3 protein. The repertoire includes about 68,000 distinct CDR3 sequences, roughly 9.8% of them detected once, and around 4.8% sits in the top ten. Time point of the sample: pre-sensitization, week 0. The treatment was: therapeutic diphenylcyclopropenone sensitization with weekly scalp DPC. Sample: whole blood, taken in connection with sensitization to the hapten diphenylcyclopropenone (DPC). These receptors were collected from a woman aged 50 to 65 with alopecia areata. Some clones in this sample may be carry-over from other donors' samples.

The V call is TRBV6-1, the J call TRBJ2-1, with D tentatively TRBD1 (6 bases). Trimming shortened V by 5 bases and J by 7 bases, and 9 bases separated the two germline ends. The germline V gene has CDR1 MNHNS and CDR2 SASEGT. The CDR3 loop spans 12 amino acids. As DNA, the CDR3 is TGTGCCAGCAGTTTGGACAGAAATGAGCAGTTCTTC. As protein: CASSLDRNEQFF.

The rearrangement uses TRBV7-3 and TRBJ1-6, with 8 bases fitting TRBD1. The germline CDR1 and CDR2 sequences are SGHTA and FQGTGA. The CDR3 is 14 residues long. Trimming cost V 4 bases and J 9 bases; bases outside gene matches: 5. The CDR3 DNA reads TGTGCCAGCAGCTCCGGACAGGGAGGTTCACCCCTCCACTTT. Translated, it gives CASSSGQGGSPLHF.

This clonotype was found a few times. The V call is TRBV9, the J call TRBJ1-1; the D is unclear. Germline loops: CDR1 SGDLS, CDR2 YYNGEE. This CDR3 region has 12 residues. The V gene lost 3 bases and the J gene lost 2 bases, with 5 bases spanning the gap. The CDR3 loop is CASSGVNTEAFF. The CDR3 DNA sequence: TGTGCCAGCAGCGGGGTTAACACTGAAGCTTTCTTT. Filled out from reference TRBV9 and TRBJ1-1, the complete variable domain reads DSGVTQTPKHLITATGQRVTLRCSPRSGDLSVYWYQQSLDQGLQFLIQYYNGEERAKGNILERFSAQQFPDLHSELNLSSLELGDSALYFCASSGVNTEAFFGQGTRLTVV.

This clonotype showed up many times. The genes are TRBV24-1 and TRBJ2-5; the match to TRBD1 covers 7 bases. The CDR3 consists of 13 residues. V dropped 5 bases and J dropped 5; count of bases not matched to a gene: 4. Germline values: CDR1 KGHDR, CDR2 SFDVKD. CDR3 nucleotides: TGTGCCACCAGTGGAGGGGGCGCGGAGACCCAGTACTTC. Translating gives CATSGGGAETQYF.

The chain uses TRBV7-2 and TRBJ2-3; D not resolved. The germline gives CDR1 SGHTA, CDR2 FQGNSA. V lost 2 bases and J 1 base, leaving 7 bases between the germline ends. The CDR3 is 14 residues long. The CDR3 DNA sequence: TGTGCCAGCAGCTTAACTCGGGGCACAGATACGCAGTATTTT. It codes for CASSLTRGTDTQYF.

On this clonotype: A read error may be the cause here, since a much bigger clone is one base away. The chain recombines TRBV6-2 or TRBV6-3 with TRBJ2-3; 13 bases align to TRBD2. CDR1 is MNHEY and CDR2 is SVGEGT in the germline V gene. J was trimmed by 5 bases and V by 4 bases; bases with no gene match: 9. The CDR3 has 17 amino acids. The CDR3 DNA follows: TGTGCCAGCAGTTCCGACCGGACTAGCGGGAGAGTAGATACGCAGTATTTT. This encodes CASSSDRTSGRVDTQYF.

Turning to this clonotype: Since a much larger clone is just one base distant, this may be a read error. The chain carries TRBV29-1 and TRBJ2-2, with D perhaps TRBD1 (6 bases). CDR1 and CDR2 (germline): SQVTM, ANQGSEA. The CDR3 is 14 amino acids. For the CDR3, the DNA is TGCAGCGTGGAAGGCCGGGACACCACCGGGGAGCTGTTTTTT. Protein: CSVEGRDTTGELFF.

This clonotype appeared many times. V gene TRBV18 combines with J gene TRBJ2-2; 7 nucleotides match TRBD2. The germline CDR1 and CDR2 sequences are KGHSH and LQKENI. The CDR3 spans 17 residues. V gave up 1 base and J gave up 1 base; unmatched junction bases: 6. CDR3 amino acids: CASSPLNGGKNTGELFF. CDR3 nucleotide sequence: TGTGCCAGCTCACCACTTAACGGGGGGAAGAACACCGGGGAGCTGTTTTTT.

This clonotype was found a few times. The chain carries TRBV12-3 or TRBV12-4 and TRBJ2-2; D not certain. This CDR3 is built from 11 residues. V was pared by 3 bases and J by 8 bases, with 4 bases between. CDR3 sequence reads: CASSFRGELFF. In DNA, the CDR3 is TGTGCCAGCAGTTTTAGGGGGGAGCTGTTTTTT.

The CDR3 here is CASSNKETQYF. The CDR3 region has the DNA TGTGCCAGCAGCAATAAAGAGACCCAGTACTTC. J is TRBJ2-5 and V is TRBV7-6; D is unresolved. CDR1 is SGHVS, CDR2 FNYEAQ, per germline. The CDR3 contains 11 residues. Between the trimmed V and J ends, which lost 5 bases and 3 bases, there was a span of 4 bases.